This record covers a single T cell receptor beta chain. Its antigen is unidentified. The sample comes from a study of cytomegalovirus exposure and HLA in healthy donors. Study background: The study placed approximately 80% of its 398 genotyped donors in the Caucasian-associated ancestry cluster. Study-level results: Later, TCR association rates were found to vary by HLA locus, highest for DRB1 and lowest for HLA-C. High sensitivity and specificity were reportedly achieved when the classifier diagnosed cytomegalovirus status. The study labeled 164 TCR beta chains cytomegalovirus-associated.

The CDR3 sequence is 12 residues long. Germline CDR1 reads SGHTA; CDR2 reads FQGNSA. V lost 5 bases, J lost 10 bases, and 13 bases lay in between. This PCR relied on a set of 60 Vbeta primers and 13 Jbeta primers. Here immunoSEQ multiplex PCR was the method, and the copy in TCRdb shows in-frame clones only, minus some. Of roughly 120,000 clones in the sample, approximately 80% were seen once. This receptor was taken from a male donor in good health and CMV-seronegative. The V call is TRBV7-2, the J call TRBJ2-3; possibly TRBD2 for D (6 bases). The sequenced material came from PBMCs. Written as DNA, the CDR3 is TGTGCCAGCAGCACCGGGACTTCGGCGCAGTATTTT. Protein product: CASSTGTSAQYF. Together with reference TRBV7-2 and TRBJ2-3, the CDR3 gives the full variable domain: GAGVSQSPSNKVTEKGKDVELRCDPISGHTALYWYRQSLGQGLEFLIYFQGNSAPDKSGLPSDRFSAERTGGSVSTLTIQRTQQEDSAVYLCASSTGTSAQYFGPGTRLTVL.